One and the same sample provided the 14 T cell receptor beta chains below, sequenced in a study of metastatic and nonmetastatic thyroid tumors. Thyroid surgery took place with no prior treatment in any patient. TCRdb re-called the PCR reads with MiXCR. The profile covers about 59,000 clones, with around 16% appearing a single time and roughly a tenth taken by the ten largest. Sequenced sample: blood. All receptors come from a male donor with papillary thyroid cancer or a benign thyroid nodule (not recorded which). Some clones in this sample may be carry-over from other donors' samples.

This clone occurred many times. This sequence joins TRBV5-5 and TRBJ1-4, with 8 bases that match TRBD1. The germline CDR1 and CDR2 sequences are SGHKS and YYEKEE (reference sequence). With V trimmed by 1 base and J by 7 bases, 3 bases remained unmatched. The CDR3 length is 14 residues. CDR3 protein: CASSLNRGGEKLFF. DNA for the CDR3: TGTGCCAGCAGCTTGAACAGGGGGGGTGAAAAACTGTTTTTT.

Many counts were recorded for this clone. The same CDR3 arises from other DNA sequences in this sample as well. V gene TRBV9 combines with J gene TRBJ2-3, with D possibly called TRBD1 or TRBD2 (5 bases each). There are 16 residues in the CDR3. V was shortened by 7 bases and J by 2 bases, with 20 bases between the two germline ends. Germline CDR1 is SGDLS and CDR2 is YYNGEE. CDR3: CASSRDHRHDTDTQYF. CDR3 sequence (DNA): TGTGCCAGCTCGAGGGACCACCGGCACGACACAGATACGCAGTATTTT. The full variable domain, completed using reference TRBV9 and TRBJ2-3, is DSGVTQTPKHLITATGQRVTLRCSPRSGDLSVYWYQQSLDQGLQFLIQYYNGEERAKGNILERFSAQQFPDLHSELNLSSLELGDSALYFCASSRDHRHDTDTQYFGPGTRLTVL.

As concerns this clone: The junction differs from germline at one of its ends, possibly a read error. The chain is built from TRBV6-9 and TRBJ2-5, with D uncertain. From germline, CDR1 is MNHGY and CDR2 SVAAGI. The CDR3 consists of 16 residues. This chain's CDR3 is CATPPESALNQETKYF. Written as DNA, the CDR3 is TGCGCCACCCCCCCGGAATCGGCACTTAACCAAGAGACCAAGTACTTC.

Turning to this clone: A much bigger clone sits one base away, suggesting this may be a read error. CDR3: CSADTGGHETQYF. Written as DNA, the CDR3 is TGCAGTGCGGATACAGGGGGCCACGAGACCCAGTACTTC. The chain combines TRBV20-1 with TRBJ2-5, with TRBD1 matching 9 bases. J lost 5 bases, V lost 6 bases, and 7 bases had no gene match. CDR3 length: 13 amino acids. Germline loops: CDR1 DFQATT, CDR2 SNEGSKA (reference sequence).

In regard to this clone: This may be a read error: a much more frequent sequence differs by one nucleotide. The V call is TRBV20-1, the J call TRBJ2-7, with 8 bases fitting TRBD2. Germline CDR1 is DFQATT and CDR2 is SNEGSKA (reference sequence). CDR3 length equals 14 residues. V shed 5 bases, J shed 0 bases, and the junction held 6 bases outside the gene matches. CDR3 DNA sequence: TGCAGTGCTTATAGCGGGGTTAGCTCCTACGAGCAGTACGTC. Translation gives CSAYSGVSSYEQYV.

This rearrangement joins TRBV5-6 to TRBJ2-3; 11 positions match TRBD2. The length of the CDR3 is 17 residues. Germline values: CDR1 SGHDT, CDR2 YYEEEE. With V trimmed by 7 bases and J by 3 bases, 13 bases remained unmatched. DNA for the CDR3: TGTGCCAGCCACCCTATATTTAGCGGGAGGGGTACAGATACGCAGTATTTT. Residues: CASHPIFSGRGTDTQYF.

Many counts were recorded for this clone. Other DNA sequences in this specimen translate into the identical CDR3. The rearrangement links TRBV4-2 to TRBJ1-3; D unresolved. From germline, CDR1 is LGHNA and CDR2 YNFKEQ. The CDR3 extends over 10 amino acids. Trimming shortened V by 8 bases and J by 1 base, and 0 bases separated the two germline ends. In DNA form, the CDR3 reads TGTGCCAGCTCTGGAAACACCATATATTTT. Amino acids: CASSGNTIYF.

This clone was detected many times. The chain uses TRBV28 and TRBJ2-1; 7 nucleotides agree with TRBD1. The germline CDR1 and CDR2 sequences are MDHEN and SYDVKM. The CDR3 is 13 amino acids. V lost 9 bases and J lost 6; bases outside the gene matches: 8. The CDR3 sequence: CASDRVSGNEQFF. The CDR3 DNA reads TGTGCCAGTGACAGGGTTTCGGGCAATGAGCAGTTCTTC. Based on the CDR3 plus reference TRBV28 and TRBJ2-1, the full variable domain is DVKVTQSSRYLVKRTGEKVFLECVQDMDHENMFWYRQDPGLGLRLIYFSYDVKMKEKGDIPEGYSVSREKKERFSLILESASTNQTSMYLCASDRVSGNEQFFGPGTRLTVL.

This rearrangement joins TRBV6-4 to TRBJ2-3, with 8 bases that match TRBD2. V shed 3 bases, J shed 6 bases, and the junction held 5 bases outside the gene matches. The germline CDR1 and CDR2 sequences are MRHNA and SNTAGT. This CDR3 has 14 amino acids. The CDR3 coding sequence is TGTGCCAGCAGTGAGTTAGCGGGATCTGATACGCAGTATTTT. Translating gives CASSELAGSDTQYF.

Only a few counts were recorded for this clone. A clone one base away is much larger, so this may be a read error. This chain links TRBV3-1 with TRBJ1-5; TRBD1 aligns across 7 bases. The CDR3 consists of 14 residues. The germline V gene encodes CDR1 LGHDT and CDR2 YNNKEL (reference sequence). DNA of the CDR3: TGTGCCAACAGCAACAAACAGGGGTATCAGCCCCAGCATTTT. Its protein product is CANSNKQGYQPQHF.

This clone showed up many times. The chain carries TRBV6-1 and TRBJ1-1; 8 nucleotides align to TRBD1. CDR1 is MNHNS, CDR2 SASEGT, per germline. Losses at the gene ends were 1 base for V and 5 bases for J; bases not matched to a gene: 6. This CDR3 region has 15 residues. This CDR3 reads CASSEDGRGRTEAFF. The CDR3 DNA is TGTGCCAGCAGTGAAGATGGCAGGGGGCGGACTGAAGCTTTCTTT.

Many counts were recorded for this clone. The rearrangement joins TRBV6-1 to TRBJ1-2, with 8 nucleotides matching TRBD1. CDR1 is MNHNS, CDR2 SASEGT, per germline. The CDR3 contains 15 residues. With V trimmed by 6 bases and J by 6 bases, 12 bases remained unmatched. CDR3 loop: CASRDRTGWVDGYTF. CDR3 sequence (DNA): TGTGCCAGCAGAGACCGGACAGGGTGGGTGGATGGCTACACCTTC.

This clone occurred many times. The chain uses TRBV20-1 and TRBJ2-7; TRBD2 agrees at 15 bases. The CDR3 extends over 15 amino acids. Per germline, CDR1 DFQATT and CDR2 SNEGSKA (reference sequence). The V gene end was trimmed by 2 bases and the J gene end by 10 bases; junction bases not matched to a gene: 9. For the CDR3, the DNA is TGCAGTGCTAGAACTCCCGGACTAGCGGGGGGGCCTCAGTACTTC. Translation: CSARTPGLAGGPQYF.

This clone was found many times. This chain links TRBV12-3 or TRBV12-4 with TRBJ1-5, with a possible D match to TRBD1 (5 bases). The CDR3 covers 14 residues. Trimming removed 2 bases from V and 3 bases from J, with 8 bases in between. The CDR3 reads CASSLWGPNQPQHF. CDR3 bases: TGTGCCAGCAGTTTATGGGGACCCAATCAGCCCCAGCATTTT.